The clone carrying this TCR beta chain appeared a few times. Its antigen is unknown. It was 5'RACE with constant-segment primers that produced the TCR alpha and TCR beta cDNA libraries, which carried sample barcodes and UMIs. TCRdb independently ran MiXCR on the 5' RACE reads; one entry per CDR3 protein. The sample consists of 240,000 or so distinct CDR3 sequences, roughly 9.4% of them appearing once. These data belong to a study of T-cell memory formation after mild COVID-19. Regarding the study as a whole: CM and EM subsets held most contracting CD4+ clones; EMRA held CD8+ ones. Later expanders leaned CD4+, whereas day 15 to 85 contracting clones were balanced CD4/CD8.

Germline lookup yields CDR1 SGHTA and CDR2 FQGNSA. V dropped 2 bases and J dropped 9 bases, with 17 bases sitting between them. The CDR3 runs 16 residues. The chain uses TRBV7-2 and TRBJ1-6; D might be TRBD1 (5 bases). The receptor was derived from a man younger than 30 who had mild COVID-19 (a few samples of this study predate the infection). Cell type and time point are not known. Sequencing input: PBMCs or a T cell subset sorted from them (not recorded which). The CDR3 loop is CASSLRPRQGVSPLHF. The CDR3 DNA sequence: TGTGCCAGCAGCTTACGCCCCCGGCAGGGAGTTTCACCCCTCCACTTT.